A selection of T cell receptor beta chains follows, all from one sample in a study of cytomegalovirus exposure and HLA in healthy donors. TCRdb's table, derived via immunoSEQ multiplex PCR, lists solely in-frame clones and lacks some. Here the sample spans roughly 150,000 clones, about 80% being singletons. What was sequenced was PBMCs. These receptors came from a man between 40 and 49 years old in good health and CMV-seronegative. Each CDR3 is given with its conserved first and last residue. Each record gives: V gene, clone size, D gene, J gene, CDR3 protein, CDR3 DNA. D genes are given only for firm matches. Clone size, where shown, is once, few, many, or a class for clones that have expanded.

v_gene: TRBV19; abundance: -; d_gene: -; j_gene: TRBJ2-1; CDR3aa: CASSIGPGEQFF; CDR3nt: TGTGCCAGTAGTATAGGTCCCGGGGAGCAGTTCTTC
v_gene: TRBV6-1; abundance: -; d_gene: TRBD2; j_gene: TRBJ2-1; CDR3aa: CASILGLAGNEQFF; CDR3nt: TGTGCCAGCATCTTGGGACTAGCGGGAAATGAGCAGTTCTTC
v_gene: TRBV7-3; abundance: -; d_gene: -; j_gene: TRBJ1-2; CDR3aa: CASSSGQPTEDGYTF; CDR3nt: TGTGCCAGCAGCTCCGGACAGCCGACCGAGGATGGCTACACCTTC
v_gene: TRBV7-3; abundance: -; d_gene: TRBD2; j_gene: TRBJ2-1; CDR3aa: CASSLHSGSFNEQFF; CDR3nt: TGTGCCAGCAGCTTACATAGCGGGAGTTTCAATGAGCAGTTCTTC
v_gene: TRBV5-1; abundance: -; d_gene: -; j_gene: TRBJ2-3; CDR3aa: CASSPSAHTDTQYF; CDR3nt: TGCGCCAGCAGCCCTAGCGCCCACACAGATACGCAGTATTTT
v_gene: TRBV5-6; abundance: -; d_gene: TRBD1; j_gene: TRBJ1-5; CDR3aa: CASSRQGSNQPQHF; CDR3nt: TGTGCCAGCAGCAGACAGGGGAGCAATCAGCCCCAGCATTTT
v_gene: TRBV5-1; abundance: few; d_gene: TRBD1; j_gene: TRBJ1-1; CDR3aa: CASSYFGTETEAFF; CDR3nt: TGCGCCAGCAGCTACTTCGGGACAGAAACTGAAGCTTTCTTT
v_gene: TRBV27; abundance: once; d_gene: -; j_gene: TRBJ2-4; CDR3aa: CASSPQGRAKNSQYF; CDR3nt: TGTGCCAGCAGTCCTCAGGGGAGAGCCAAAAACAGTCAGTACTTC
v_gene: TRBV15; abundance: -; d_gene: -; j_gene: TRBJ1-3; CDR3aa: CATSAGWTAQVGNTIYF; CDR3nt: TGTGCCACCAGCGCTGGCTGGACAGCACAAGTTGGAAACACCATATATTTT
v_gene: TRBV25-1; abundance: few; d_gene: -; j_gene: TRBJ1-3; CDR3aa: CARHTPGNTIYF; CDR3nt: TGTGCCAGACATACCCCTGGAAACACCATATATTTT
v_gene: TRBV7-9; abundance: -; d_gene: -; j_gene: TRBJ1-2; CDR3aa: CASSLGGNYGYTF; CDR3nt: TGTGCCAGCAGCTTAGGAGGAAACTATGGCTACACCTTC
v_gene: TRBV19; abundance: -; d_gene: TRBD1; j_gene: TRBJ1-3; CDR3aa: CASSLTGGSGNTIYF; CDR3nt: TGTGCCAGTAGTTTGACAGGGGGCTCTGGAAACACCATATATTTT
v_gene: TRBV7-9; abundance: -; d_gene: TRBD1; j_gene: TRBJ1-5; CDR3aa: CASSLGQGSNQPQHF; CDR3nt: TGTGCCAGCAGCCTTGGACAGGGAAGCAATCAGCCCCAGCATTTT
v_gene: TRBV19; abundance: once; d_gene: -; j_gene: TRBJ2-3; CDR3aa: CASTYRRENPSTLTDTQYF; CDR3nt: TGTGCCAGTACCTACCGCCGGGAGAATCCCTCCACTCTCACAGATACGCAGTATTTT
v_gene: TRBV7-9; abundance: -; d_gene: -; j_gene: TRBJ2-7; CDR3aa: CASSSDRTYEQYF; CDR3nt: TGTGCCAGCAGCAGTGACAGGACCTACGAGCAGTACTTC
v_gene: TRBV9; abundance: -; d_gene: TRBD1; j_gene: TRBJ2-3; CDR3aa: CASSKTGADTQYF; CDR3nt: TGTGCCAGCAGCAAAACAGGGGCAGATACGCAGTATTTT
v_gene: TRBV25-1; abundance: once; d_gene: TRBD2; j_gene: TRBJ2-7; CDR3aa: CASSALIAGDGLEYEQYF; CDR3nt: TGTGCCAGCAGTGCACTAATAGCGGGGGATGGGCTGGAGTACGAGCAGTACTTC
v_gene: TRBV7-2; abundance: -; d_gene: TRBD2; j_gene: TRBJ2-7; CDR3aa: CASSPGRIAGVTYEQYF; CDR3nt: TGTGCCAGCAGCCCTGGGAGAATAGCGGGAGTTACCTACGAGCAGTACTTC
v_gene: TRBV5-1; abundance: -; d_gene: -; j_gene: TRBJ2-7; CDR3aa: CASSPLGSYEQYF; CDR3nt: TGCGCCAGCAGCCCCCTCGGGTCCTACGAGCAGTACTTC
v_gene: TRBV7-9; abundance: -; d_gene: TRBD1; j_gene: TRBJ1-1; CDR3aa: CSSSLGEGTGYEAFF; CDR3nt: TGTTCCAGCAGCCTTGGAGAGGGGACAGGGTATGAAGCTTTCTTT
v_gene: TRBV5-8; abundance: -; d_gene: -; j_gene: TRBJ2-2; CDR3aa: CASSQGTTGELFF; CDR3nt: TGTGCCAGCAGTCAGGGGACCACCGGGGAGCTGTTTTTT
v_gene: TRBV5-8; abundance: -; d_gene: -; j_gene: TRBJ1-4; CDR3aa: CASSLEGTPKLFF; CDR3nt: TGTGCCAGCAGCTTGGAAGGGACACCAAAACTGTTTTTT
v_gene: TRBV7-9; abundance: -; d_gene: -; j_gene: TRBJ2-5; CDR3aa: CASSLFGSEGETQYF; CDR3nt: TGTGCCAGCAGCTTATTTGGGTCCGAGGGCGAGACCCAGTACTTC
v_gene: TRBV2; abundance: once; d_gene: -; j_gene: TRBJ1-1; CDR3aa: CASSGPGRGNTEAFF; CDR3nt: TGTGCCAGCAGTGGCCCGGGCAGGGGAAACACTGAAGCTTTCTTT
v_gene: TRBV15; abundance: -; d_gene: TRBD1; j_gene: TRBJ1-2; CDR3aa: CATSLGTGNYGYTF; CDR3nt: TGTGCCACCAGCCTTGGGACAGGGAACTATGGCTACACCTTC
v_gene: TRBV5-1; abundance: -; d_gene: -; j_gene: TRBJ2-7; CDR3aa: CASSFHRAAYEQYF; CDR3nt: TGCGCCAGCAGCTTCCACAGGGCAGCCTACGAGCAGTACTTC
v_gene: TRBV4-2; abundance: -; d_gene: TRBD2; j_gene: TRBJ2-7; CDR3aa: CASSQEGAGVYEQYF; CDR3nt: TGTGCCAGCAGCCAAGAAGGAGCGGGGGTCTATGAGCAGTACTTC
v_gene: TRBV28; abundance: few; d_gene: -; j_gene: TRBJ2-5; CDR3aa: CASSAPETGVETQYF; CDR3nt: TGTGCCAGCAGTGCACCCGAAACGGGAGTAGAGACCCAGTACTTC
v_gene: TRBV10-3; abundance: few; d_gene: TRBD2; j_gene: TRBJ2-6; CDR3aa: CATDPSGGGGANVLTF; CDR3nt: TGTGCCACTGACCCTAGCGGGGGTGGAGGGGCCAACGTCCTGACTTTC
v_gene: TRBV10-2; abundance: -; d_gene: TRBD2; j_gene: TRBJ2-7; CDR3aa: CASKLAGGMYYEQYF; CDR3nt: TGCGCCAGCAAACTAGCGGGAGGGATGTACTACGAGCAGTACTTC
v_gene: TRBV7-2; abundance: few; d_gene: -; j_gene: TRBJ2-6; CDR3aa: CASSLLGANGLTF; CDR3nt: TGTGCCAGCAGCCTTCTAGGGGCCAACGGCCTGACTTTC